This TCR beta chain was observed in a study of T cell responses to AZD1222 COVID-19 vaccine. Study observations and caveats: Spike-specific TCR breadth and depth rose after two AZD1222 doses.

Assay used: immunoSEQ multiplex PCR; TCRdb lists only in-frame clones, some missing. The data show 95,000 to 150,000 clones, about 87% seen once. In regard to this clone: The antigen is undetermined.

Between the trimmed V and J ends, which lost 2 bases and 2 bases, there was a span of 9 bases. The CDR3 contains 14 residues. Germline-derived CDR1 and CDR2 are LNHDA and SQIVND (reference sequence). The chain employs TRBV19 and TRBJ1-2; weak D call: TRBD1 (6 bases). Specimen: peripheral blood, collected on day 0 of AZD1222 vaccination. This receptor was identified in an adult in good health. CDR3 amino acids: CASSIRQGNYGYTF. In DNA form, the CDR3 reads TGTGCCAGTAGTATAAGGCAGGGGAACTATGGCTACACCTTC.